One and the same sample provided the 22 T cell receptor beta chains below, sequenced in a study of tumor and adjacent non-tumor tissue in lung cancer. TCRbeta libraries were built with three rounds of nested PCR, modified from ARM-PCR. TCRdb redid the calling of the multiplex PCR reads with MiXCR, one entry per CDR3 protein. The sample yields around 66,000 distinct CDR3 sequences, more than 70% seen once. This sample's RNA came from whole unsorted tissue. What was sequenced was lung tumor tissue. These receptors all stem from a man in his sixties with non-small cell lung cancer.

Worth noting for this clonotype: In this CDR3 the conserved last residue, phenylalanine or tryptophan, is missing, so a read error is likely. The rearrangement joins TRBV11-1 to TRBJ2-1; tentatively, D is TRBD2 (5 bases). The germline gives CDR1 SGHAT, CDR2 FQDESV (reference sequence). The CDR3 runs to 11 residues. CDR3 amino acids: CVNSGSDEQFL. The CDR3 DNA reads as TGTGTCAACAGTGGGAGCGATGAGCAGTTCTTG.

On this clonotype: Mismatch with germline at one junction end may stem from a read error. This sequence joins TRBV12-3 or TRBV12-4 and TRBJ1-5; D is uncertain. The CDR3 is 11 amino acids. The CDR3 here is CASSGNQPHHF. The CDR3 region has the DNA TGTGCTAGCAGTGGTAATCAGCCCCATCATTTT.

This clonotype showed up just once. This could be a read error, since a much larger clone is one nucleotide away. The chain carries TRBV7-9 and TRBJ2-6; D remains unclear. Germline CDR1 is SEHNR and CDR2 is FQNEAQ (reference sequence). The CDR3 covers 14 residues. The CDR3 nucleotides read TGTACCAGCATCCGTGACTCTGGGGCCAACGTCCTGACTTTC. It yields the protein CTSIRDSGANVLTF.

Note on this clonotype: No conserved phenylalanine or tryptophan is present at the end of the CDR3, so a read error is the likely explanation. This CDR3 is CASSLTTSGAYEQYI. The CDR3 DNA reads TGTGCCAGCAGTTTAACTACTAGTGGCGCCTACGAGCAGTACATC. The V gene is TRBV28, the J gene TRBJ2-7; weak D call: TRBD2 (5 bases). V lost 2 bases, J lost 2 bases, and 13 bases lay in between. The CDR3 contains 15 residues. Germline V gene sequence: CDR1 MDHEN, CDR2 SYDVKM.

This clonotype has more than one count but fewer than ten. The chain uses TRBV28 and TRBJ2-1; unclear D gene. This CDR3 has 16 amino acids. Germline V CDR1 and CDR2: MDHEN, SYDVKM. Trimming took off 5 bases at V and 0 bases at J, with 14 bases between the two ends. The CDR3 DNA reads as TGTGCCAGCAGTCCACGACGCCTGAGCTCCTACAATGAGCAGTTCTTC. It encodes CASSPRRLSSYNEQFF. Filled out from reference TRBV28 and TRBJ2-1, the complete variable domain reads DVKVTQSSRYLVKRTGEKVFLECVQDMDHENMFWYRQDPGLGLRLIYFSYDVKMKEKGDIPEGYSVSREKKERFSLILESASTNQTSMYLCASSPRRLSSYNEQFFGPGTRLTVL.

On this clonotype itself: At one boundary the junction diverges from the germline segment, which might be a read error. The chain is built from TRBV6-1 and TRBJ2-7, with D possibly matching TRBD1 (5 bases). The CDR3 length is 14 residues. CDR1 is MNHNS, CDR2 SASEGT, per germline. The CDR3 reads CASSGGSLVKERYF. CDR3 coding DNA: TGTGCCAGCAGTGGGGGCAGTCTTGTCAAGGAGCGGTACTTC.

The rearrangement joins TRBV20-1 to TRBJ2-1; no clear D gene. From germline, CDR1 is DFQATT and CDR2 SNEGSKA (reference sequence). V gave up 3 bases and J gave up 10 bases, with 16 bases separating them. This CDR3 is 13 amino acids long. The CDR3 here is CSASILTRSEQFF. As DNA, the CDR3 is TGCAGTGCTAGTATACTCACTCGGTCCGAGCAGTTCTTC.

In regard to this clonotype: The junction shows a germline mismatch at one end, possibly a read error. The genes are TRBV20-1 and TRBJ1-1; possible D gene TRBD1, 5 bases. This CDR3 comprises 15 residues. CDR1 and CDR2 from the germline V gene are DFQATT and SNEGSKA (reference sequence). CDR3 in amino acids: CRAPLGGSLDAETFF. CDR3 coding DNA: TGCCGTGCCCCCTTGGGGGGGTCTCTGGACGCTGAAACTTTCTTT.

The rearrangement uses TRBV5-4 and TRBJ2-5, with a possible D match to TRBD2 (6 bases). This CDR3 is 15 amino acids long. The V and J ends lost 1 base and 3 bases respectively, with 13 bases between them. Germline V gene sequence: CDR1 SGHNT, CDR2 YYREEE (reference sequence). CDR3 DNA: TGTGCCAGCAGCTTGCTAGTAGGAGGGGAAGAGACCCAGTACTTC. This gives the protein CASSLLVGGEETQYF.

This chain links TRBV20-1 with TRBJ1-4, with 10 bases aligning to TRBD1. There are 13 residues in the CDR3. Germline CDR1 is DFQATT and CDR2 is SNEGSKA (reference sequence). In nucleotides, the CDR3 is TGCAGCGCTCAGGGACAGGGGACTGAAAAACTGTTTTTT. Translating it yields CSAQGQGTEKLFF.

A few counts support this clonotype. The V and J genes are TRBV2 and TRBJ2-7; D may match TRBD1 or TRBD2 (5 bases each). CDR1 is SNHLY, CDR2 FYNNEI, per germline. V was cut by 6 bases and J by 6 bases, with 24 bases left in between. The CDR3 sequence is 16 residues long. CDR3 nucleotides: TGTGCCAGCAGCAAAGGTGGGGACGGAGCTCGGGGCGAGCAGTACTTC. Amino acid sequence: CASSKGGDGARGEQYF.

This clonotype was found once. The chain couples TRBV10-1 to TRBJ2-3, with 8 bases aligning to TRBD2. The CDR3 spans 16 residues. Trimming removed 4 bases from V and 6 bases from J; junction bases left unmatched: 12. Germline CDR1 is WNHNN and CDR2 is SYGVQD (reference sequence). CDR3 bases: TGCGCCAGCAGTGGGAGTAGCGGGACCAACAATGATACGCAGTATTTT. It codes for CASSGSSGTNNDTQYF.

A word on this clonotype: It is likely a read error, because the conserved phenylalanine at the end of the CDR3 is missing. The chain employs TRBV19 and TRBJ2-7; D is perhaps TRBD1 (5 bases). The CDR3 spans 13 residues. Looked up from germline, CDR1 is LNHDA and CDR2 is SQIVND (reference sequence). The V end lost 4 bases, the J end lost 0 bases, and 7 bases lay between the germline ends. Here the CDR3 DNA reads TGTGCCAGTAGTAACAGGAGCTCCTACGAGCAGTACATC. Protein sequence: CASSNRSSYEQYI.

Turning to this clonotype: The conserved phenylalanine or tryptophan normally closing the CDR3 is absent here, so this likely arose from a read error. In nucleotides, the CDR3 is TGCAGTGCTAATTTAGCGGGAGGGCCGGAGACCGGGGTGCTGTTTTTA. Encoded protein: CSANLAGGPETGVLFL. The rearrangement joins TRBV20-1 to TRBJ2-2; 11 nucleotides align to TRBD2. The CDR3 is made up of 16 amino acids. CDR1 is DFQATT and CDR2 is SNEGSKA in the germline V gene (reference sequence).

For this clonotype: Mismatch with germline at one junction end may stem from a read error. This chain connects TRBV12-5 to TRBJ1-1; 7 nucleotides match TRBD1. The CDR3 is made up of 19 amino acids. Germline values: CDR1 LGHNT, CDR2 FRNRAP. The CDR3 loop reads CTCGLEISGQSLSNTEAVF. The CDR3, as DNA: TGTACTTGTGGTTTGGAGATTTCGGGACAGAGCTTATCGAACACTGAAGCTGTCTTT.

A remark on this clonotype: A read error may account for a junction end that differs from germline. The chain is built from TRBV5-6 and TRBJ1-5; no reliable D call. The CDR3 is 14 residues long. Germline CDR1 reads SGHDT; CDR2 reads YYEEEE. CDR3: CVSSSQATYQPQHF. The CDR3, as DNA: TGTGTCAGCAGCTCTCAGGCAACTTATCAGCCACAGCATTTT.

This clonotype is judged medium-sized (0.01 to 0.1%). The chain has TRBV29-1 and TRBJ2-7; D not resolved. Trimming took off 2 bases at V and 2 bases at J, with 13 bases between the two ends. From germline, CDR1 is SQVTM and CDR2 ANQGSEA. This CDR3 contains 14 residues. The DNA of the CDR3 is TGCAGCGTTGAATGGACCGACCATCCCTACGAGCAGTACTTC. Translated: CSVEWTDHPYEQYF.

Details on this clonotype: The germline gene is not matched at one end of the junction; a read error may be the cause. This chain joins TRBV5-6 and TRBJ2-3; TRBD2 matches 12 bases. The V gene's germline CDR1 is SGHDT and CDR2 YYEEEE. The CDR3 is made up of 16 amino acids. CDR3 loop: CVSSLVLAGGTVTQYF. The CDR3 DNA sequence: TGTGTCAGCAGCTTGGTACTAGCGGGAGGAACAGTTACGCAGTATTTT.

This sequence joins TRBV29-1 and TRBJ2-2, with D possibly being TRBD1 or TRBD2 (6 bases each). Germline V gives CDR1 SQVTM, CDR2 ANQGSEA. The V gene lost 8 bases and the J gene lost 10 bases, with 23 bases spanning the gap. The CDR3 sequence is 14 residues long. The CDR3 bases are TGCAGCACCTACCCAAGGGTCGGGGGCGAGGAGCTGTTTTTT. This codes for CSTYPRVGGEELFF.

This chain links TRBV2 with TRBJ1-5, with D maybe TRBD1 (6 bases). The V end was cut by 3 bases, the J end by 7 bases, with 13 bases between. There are 14 residues in the CDR3. Germline V gene lookup returns CDR1 SNHLY and CDR2 FYNNEI. The CDR3 bases are TGTGCCAGCAGTGAGGTCAGGGGCTGGCAGCCCCAGCATTTT. Translating it yields CASSEVRGWQPQHF.

This clonotype was counted ten times or more. The CDR3: CAWSVPIRNTGELFF. The CDR3 DNA sequence: TGTGCCTGGAGTGTACCTATCAGGAACACCGGGGAGCTGTTTTTT. This sequence joins TRBV30 and TRBJ2-2; D remains ambiguous. With 0 bases removed from V and 1 base from J, the gap between germline ends came to 9 bases. There are 15 residues in the CDR3. Germline V CDR1 and CDR2: GTSNPN, SVGIG (reference sequence).

The rearrangement joins TRBV12-3 or TRBV12-4 to TRBJ2-2, with D possibly called TRBD1 or TRBD2 (5 bases each). The CDR3 consists of 16 residues. V was clipped by 11 bases and J by 4 bases, with 23 bases between them. In nucleotides, the CDR3 is TGTGCCGACAGTTTAGGAGGAGGCCGAGGCACCGGGGAGCTGTTTTTT. Encoded protein: CADSLGGGRGTGELFF.